The present entry profiles one T cell receptor (beta chain) with its context. Its antigen is currently not known. Within one base of it there is no much larger clone, and no base qualities were kept. The germline ends are 8 bases apart after V is trimmed by 0 bases and J by 9 bases. From cysteine to phenylalanine, the CDR3 is 12 amino acids long. The CDR3 DNA has 36 bases and is translated from base 1. From the germline V gene (reference sequence), CDR1 is WNHNN and CDR2 is SYGVQD. This entry is derived from a study of shared clonotypes between healthy human individuals (dated by TCRdb to the early 2020s). Background on the whole study: The cohort comprised two women and a few men aged 18 to 49 years. For each donor, CD4 naive and CD4 memory were each run on three plates, CD8 naive on two plates, and CD8 memory on one plate. Blood TCR repertoires of a handful of healthy adults were deeply sequenced to estimate repertoire size and the extent of clonotype sharing between individuals. To increase sequencing depth and limit assay-specific biases, TCR repertoire library preparation and sequencing were carried out by different laboratories using diverse techniques. Per donor, leukapheresis produced somewhere between about 0.8 and 9.5 billion PBMCs.

Using the deep immunoSEQ assay, TCR CDR3 regions were amplified from genomic DNA by multiplex PCR. Extracted genomic DNA from each cell subset was distributed evenly across all wells of several immunoSEQ 96-well plates, and each plate was treated as a replicate. For sorted subsets, 150 to 200 ng genomic DNA, equal to about 30,000 T cell genomes, was loaded into each replicate PCR. Purified libraries were measured with a Qubit 3.0 fluorometer, size-checked on a Bioanalyzer 2100, and measured again with the KAPA Library Quantification kit. Every immunoSEQ 96-well plate was sequenced on a dedicated single-read 150-cycle Illumina NextSeq 550 flow cell. The source study handled its data this way. Because the immunoSEQ output included only junctional sequences and no quality scores, the filtering could not be the same as the filtering used for full-length reads. To assign V/J genes and CDR3, sequences were annotated using PyIR, a Python wrapper for IgBLAST v1.9, with IMGT germline references. Any read was removed if the V/J assignment was weak (E-value above 1e-6), the CDR3 was missing, or the read contained stop codons, out-of-frame junctions, or ambiguous translated residues. A V3J clonotype was defined by an identical inferred V gene, J gene, and CDR3 amino acid sequence. To compute the percentage overlap between repertoires, the number of shared unique clonotypes was divided by the size of the smaller repertoire. Richness of each repertoire was evaluated using RTK rarefaction, the Chao1 estimator, and Recon v2.1 estimates of unobserved clonotypes. Generation probabilities were computed with OLGA for all TCRbeta clonotypes obtained by the gDNA method from several donors. TCRdb provides this immuneACCESS table in a form limited to in-frame rearrangements. Some clones are lacking; in checked studies, under half of them reflect an unresolved V gene, and why the rest are absent is not known. From that table come the V and J calls and clone size; the DNA was used to work out D and trimming. A total of more than 2 million clones appear in this sample, around 95% of them only once. The ten largest clones capture less than 0.15% of the sample.

Study-wide findings and limitations: Sampling was limited to blood, and TCR repertoires in tissue likely differ from TCR repertoires in blood. Sharing across several donors was observed for roughly 5.4% of naive CD4, less than 4% of naive CD8, 2.3% of memory CD4, and about 0.4% of memory CD8 clonotypes. Because the study included a small number of donors, the genetic and exposure-history diversity represented was limited. Even with the large sequencing depth, rarefaction of the sorted-subset datasets indicated that sequencing was incomplete. Pairwise subsampling indicated that sequencing depth was expected to affect the degree of clonotype sharing among donors. Naive subsets generally had larger estimated clonotype richness than memory subsets. Higher generation probabilities were observed for clonotypes shared by all four sorted-subset donors than for non-shared clonotypes.

The donors were healthy, HIV-negative adults with no recently reported acute infections or vaccinations. Every donor was a Caucasian adult living in Nashville, Tennessee, USA. CD4+ T cells were enriched through magnetic negative selection, after which naive cells were positively selected on CD45RA and the remaining negative fraction served as the memory subset. After blood collection by leukapheresis, PBMCs were isolated using Ficoll-Histopaque density gradient centrifugation and then cryopreserved in the vapor phase of liquid nitrogen. Analytical flow cytometry was used to check the purity and quantity of each magnetically sorted T cell population. From each sorted fraction, genomic DNA was isolated and quantified by UV absorbance on a Nanodrop 2000c.

The clonotype originates from a man between 18 and 29 years old in good health. Recombination connected TRBV10-1 to TRBJ1-1, with no confidently assigned D gene. The sample taken for sequencing was naive CD4+ T cells sorted from blood. According to the study, the label for this sample's cell subset or site signals: CD45RA+ positively selected. The CDR3 region: CASSESEVKAFF. Read as DNA, the sequence is TGCGCCAGCAGTGAGTCGGAGGTAAAAGCTTTCTTT.